A selection of T cell receptor beta chains follows, all from one sample in a study of blood T cell repertoires in COVID-19. The method was immunoSEQ multiplex PCR; TCRdb's version includes in-frame clones alone and lacks a portion of them. The top ten hold approximately 0.94% of the sample, which has around 260,000 clones, about nine tenths seen once. Sequencing was carried out using peripheral blood. The receptors derive from a woman in her 40s who had recovered from COVID-19. CDR3s include the opening cysteine and the closing phenylalanine or tryptophan. Each record gives: clone size, V gene, J gene, D gene, CDR3 protein, CDR3 DNA. The D gene is left open where the match is weak. Rows may omit the clone size; those that give it use once, few, many or a size class.

.	TRBV11-2	TRBJ2-5	.	CASSLVSPRTDRPTETQYF	TGTGCCAGCAGCTTAGTTTCTCCTCGAACCGACAGGCCAACAGAGACCCAGTACTTC
once	TRBV18	TRBJ2-7	.	CASSPPSRSYEQYF	TGTGCCAGCTCACCACCATCCAGATCCTACGAGCAGTACTTC
.	TRBV6-5	TRBJ1-1	TRBD1	CATLKTGRTEAFF	TGTGCCACCCTTAAGACAGGGCGCACTGAAGCTTTCTTT
.	TRBV9	TRBJ2-3	TRBD2	CASSSSGRGADTQYF	TGTGCCAGCAGCTCTAGCGGGAGGGGGGCAGATACGCAGTATTTT
.	TRBV19	TRBJ2-1	.	CASMMRDRNEQFF	TGTGCCAGTATGATGCGGGATAGGAATGAGCAGTTCTTC
.	TRBV23-1	TRBJ2-3	TRBD2	CASSQLAGADTQYF	TGCGCCAGCAGTCAACTAGCGGGAGCAGATACGCAGTATTTT
.	TRBV10-3	TRBJ2-2	.	CAISDGDFHTGELFF	TGTGCCATCAGTGATGGAGACTTTCACACCGGGGAGCTGTTTTTT
.	TRBV3-1/TRBV3-2	TRBJ2-7	.	CASSRIEQYF	TGTGCCAGCAGTCGTATCGAGCAGTACTTC
once	TRBV27	TRBJ2-5	.	CASSLSILASETQYF	TGTGCCAGCAGTTTATCGATATTGGCATCAGAGACCCAGTACTTC
.	TRBV29-1	TRBJ1-1	.	CSVSGFPMNTEAFF	TGCAGCGTGTCAGGGTTTCCAATGAACACTGAAGCTTTCTTT
.	TRBV5-1	TRBJ2-1	.	CASSFGDRTRNEQFF	TGCGCCAGCAGCTTTGGAGACAGAACCCGCAATGAGCAGTTCTTC
.	TRBV2	TRBJ1-1	TRBD1	CASSKTGDTEAFF	TGTGCCAGCAGTAAAACAGGGGACACTGAAGCTTTCTTT
few	TRBV30	TRBJ1-2	TRBD1	CAWTDFGGQTYGYTF	TGTGCCTGGACGGATTTCGGGGGACAGACATATGGCTACACCTTC
.	TRBV5-6	TRBJ1-2	.	CASSSTANYGYTF	TGTGCCAGCAGCTCGACAGCGAACTATGGCTACACCTTC
.	TRBV7-7	TRBJ1-1	.	CASSQVGDPLVDTEAFF	TGTGCTAGCAGCCAGGTCGGGGATCCATTAGTGGACACTGAAGCTTTCTTT
.	TRBV3-1/TRBV3-2	TRBJ2-7	TRBD2	CASSQVSSGRSYEQYF	TGTGCCAGCAGCCAAGTGTCAAGCGGGAGGTCCTACGAGCAGTACTTC
.	TRBV7-6	TRBJ1-2	.	CASSVDSSYGYTF	TGTGCCAGCAGCGTGGACAGTTCCTATGGCTACACCTTC
.	TRBV11-2	TRBJ2-1	TRBD2	CASSSGGGLVSYNEQFF	TGTGCCAGCAGCTCCGGTGGAGGACTAGTTTCCTACAATGAGCAGTTCTTC